This TCR beta chain was sequenced for a study of T cell repertoires in cytomegalovirus infection. For the study at large: A matching HLA type, together with CMV infection, was signaled by public TCR beta signatures.

The study's findings and limits: Within the response measured ex vivo, HLA-C-restricted CMV-specific TCR beta clonotypes were dominant.

Using its own MiXCR run on the reads, TCRdb lists one record per CDR3 protein. The data hold hundreds of thousands of distinct CDR3 sequences, with 11% observed a single time. In its sample, this clonotype was seen many times. Its specificity is unknown. The ends lost 3 bases at V and 3 bases at J; junction bases unmatched: 7. There are 15 residues in the CDR3. Germline CDR1 reads SGHTA; CDR2 reads FQGNSA. This chain uses TRBV7-2 with TRBJ2-5; 7 bases agree with TRBD2. The sequence came from a human donor in good health (CMV status not recorded). Some clones in this sample may be carry-over from other donors' samples. The sequencing input was PBMCs. This CDR3 is CASSFYGTTEETQYF. The DNA of the CDR3 is TGTGCCAGCAGCTTTTACGGGACTACCGAAGAGACCCAGTACTTC.